These 25 T cell receptor beta chains originate from one sample sequenced in a study of breast tumors, draining lymph nodes, adjacent tissues (dated by TCRdb to between 2015 and 2016). The method behind the library was multiplex PCR. Sequenced on an Illumina HiSeq 2000. The raw public reads went through TCRdb reprocessing: fastp at Q25, MiXCR clone calling, in-frame beta chains kept. Duplicate CDR3 protein sequences are folded into a single record with the most common DNA and genes. Across this sample there are 200,000 to 250,000 distinct CDR3 sequences, with roughly 30% seen only once. In total, the top ten clones hold 1.4% of the sample. Lymph node samples were obtained from the axillary draining lymph nodes of breast cancer patients. Sequenced sample: axillary lymph node tissue. The receptor source for this set is a female donor with breast cancer. Some clones in this sample may be carry-over from other donors' samples.

This clonotype was observed a single time. The chain carries TRBV15 and TRBJ2-5; D is ambiguous. Germline-derived CDR1 and CDR2 are LNHNV and YYDKDF (reference sequence). V was trimmed by 2 bases and J by 6 bases, leaving 10 bases between them. This CDR3 contains 13 residues. CDR3 sequence reads: CATSRRRAQTQYF. The DNA for the CDR3 is TGTGCCACCAGCAGAAGAAGGGCGCAGACCCAGTACTTC.

The table lists this clonotype with many counts. This chain uses TRBV6-6 with TRBJ1-3, with D tentatively TRBD1 (5 bases). The CDR3 is made up of 14 amino acids. Germline loops: CDR1 MNHNY, CDR2 SVGAGI (reference sequence). The ends were cut back, 5 bases at V and 4 bases at J, with 12 bases in the middle. The CDR3 is CASSDLRDGNTIYF. CDR3 bases: TGTGCCAGCAGTGACCTCAGGGACGGAAACACCATATATTTT.

This clonotype was picked up many times. This sequence joins TRBV6-5 and TRBJ2-3; D is unresolved. The ends were cut back, 6 bases at V and 14 bases at J, with 15 bases in the middle. Looked up from germline, CDR1 is MNHEY and CDR2 is SVGAGI. The CDR3 length is 11 residues. CDR3: CASRDRTSWYF. The DNA of the CDR3 is TGTGCCAGCAGAGACCGGACCAGTTGGTATTTT.

In regard to this clonotype: It may be a read error: a sequence one base away is much more abundant. The CDR3 DNA follows: TGCAGTGCTAGAGATGCCGAGGGGCGAGCTACGCAGTATTTT. It specifies CSARDAEGRATQYF. The gene calls are TRBV20-1 and TRBJ2-3, with D perhaps assigned TRBD1 or TRBD2 (5 bases each). CDR1 is DFQATT, CDR2 SNEGSKA, per germline (reference sequence). The CDR3 has 14 residues. The V end was cut by 0 bases, the J end by 8 bases, with 15 bases between.

Many counts were recorded for this clonotype. CDR3 sequence reads: CASSYFDALSGNTIYF. DNA of the CDR3: TGTGCCAGCAGTTATTTCGACGCACTCTCTGGAAACACCATATATTTT. The chain has TRBV6-5 and TRBJ1-3; D remains unclear. The CDR3 contains 16 residues. Germline CDR1 is MNHEY and CDR2 is SVGAGI. Trimming left V 3 bases short and J 0 bases short, with 12 bases between.

Many counts were recorded for this clonotype. The gene calls are TRBV2 and TRBJ2-5, with D possibly matching TRBD2 (6 bases). This CDR3 contains 13 residues. Germline V lookup: CDR1 SNHLY, CDR2 FYNNEI. Trimming pared 5 bases from V and 0 bases from J, leaving 7 bases between. CDR3 loop: CASSSGYQETQYF. The CDR3 nucleotides are TGTGCCAGCAGTAGCGGGTACCAAGAGACCCAGTACTTC.

This chain joins TRBV10-2 and TRBJ2-7; 8 bases fit TRBD2. This CDR3 is built from 14 residues. In germline, CDR1 is WSHSY, CDR2 SAAADI. After removal of 0 bases from V and 7 bases from J, the junction contained 5 bases not matched to a gene. CDR3 protein: CASSESGTRGEQYF. CDR3 bases: TGCGCCAGCAGTGAGTCGGGGACTAGAGGGGAGCAGTACTTC.

This clonotype has at least ten counts. V usage is TRBV20-1 and J usage is TRBJ2-7; D uncertain. The CDR3 has 11 amino acids. V was pared by 5 bases and J by 3 bases, with 8 bases between. Germline V gene sequence: CDR1 DFQATT, CDR2 SNEGSKA (reference sequence). The CDR3 here is CSAGKLYEQYF. CDR3 bases: TGCAGTGCTGGGAAGCTCTACGAGCAGTACTTC.

This clonotype was found many times. V gene TRBV6-6 combines with J gene TRBJ2-1, with 11 bases that match TRBD2. The V gene end was trimmed by 6 bases and the J gene end by 7 bases; junction bases not matched to a gene: 8. CDR1 and CDR2 (germline): MNHNY, SVGAGI (reference sequence). The length of the CDR3 is 15 residues. This CDR3 reads CASSKLAGVENEQFF. The CDR3 DNA is TGTGCCAGCAGCAAACTAGCGGGAGTTGAAAATGAGCAGTTCTTC.

The sample holds many counts of this clonotype. The chain couples TRBV19 to TRBJ2-1; 7 nucleotides line up with TRBD2. Germline V lookup: CDR1 LNHDA, CDR2 SQIVND (reference sequence). V lost 4 bases and J lost 12; bases outside the gene matches: 6. This CDR3 spans 12 amino acids. This chain's CDR3 is CASSRAGEGQFF. The CDR3 nucleotides read TGTGCCAGTAGTAGGGCGGGAGAAGGGCAGTTCTTC.

This clonotype was picked up many times. The chain employs TRBV6-6 and TRBJ1-5; D not resolved. This CDR3 contains 13 residues. Trimming removed 4 bases from V and 3 bases from J, with 7 bases in between. CDR1 MNHNY and CDR2 SVGAGI come from the germline V gene (reference sequence). Here the CDR3 reads CASSSLLNQPQHF. CDR3 in DNA: TGTGCCAGCAGTTCCCTCCTCAATCAGCCCCAGCATTTT.

This clonotype was found many times. The CDR3 loop reads CSAREPSGYTDTQYF. As DNA, the CDR3 is TGCAGTGCTAGAGAACCTAGCGGGTACACAGATACGCAGTATTTT. The rearrangement links TRBV20-1 to TRBJ2-3, with 8 bases lining up with TRBD2. J gave up 2 bases and V 0 bases, and 4 bases lay outside the gene matches. This CDR3 has 15 residues. Germline V gives CDR1 DFQATT, CDR2 SNEGSKA (reference sequence).

This clonotype was seen at least ten times. V and J are TRBV2 and TRBJ2-4; possible D gene TRBD1, 8 bases. The CDR3 sequence is 17 residues long. Germline lookup yields CDR1 SNHLY and CDR2 FYNNEI. Trimming stripped 7 bases from V and 3 bases from J, with 22 bases between. CDR3 in amino acids: CASITGGQGAGKNIQYF. The CDR3 DNA reads TGTGCCAGCATCACCGGGGGGCAGGGGGCAGGCAAAAACATTCAGTACTTC.

This clonotype was observed at least ten times. This rearrangement joins TRBV7-3 to TRBJ2-7; possible D gene TRBD2, 5 bases. V dropped 1 base and J dropped 6 bases, with 10 bases sitting between them. This CDR3 region has 13 residues. The germline CDR1 and CDR2 sequences are SGHTA and FQGTGA. CDR3 protein: CASSLILGGEQYF. CDR3 bases: TGTGCCAGCAGCTTAATCCTAGGAGGCGAGCAGTACTTC.

This clonotype was seen at least ten times. The rearrangement links TRBV5-1 to TRBJ1-3; no clear D gene. Trimming shortened V by 4 bases and J by 0 bases, and 11 bases separated the two germline ends. Per germline, CDR1 SGHRS and CDR2 YFSETQ. The CDR3 runs to 15 residues. CDR3 amino acids: CASSLMPGSGNTIYF. The CDR3 bases are TGCGCCAGCAGCCTCATGCCGGGCTCTGGAAACACCATATATTTT.

As for this clonotype: This clone may be a read error of a much larger clone one base away. The CDR3 sequence: CASSLLTGQGHGYPF. The CDR3 DNA follows: TGTGCCAGCAGCCTCCTTACAGGACAGGGACATGGCTACCCCTTC. The rearrangement uses TRBV7-9 and TRBJ1-2; 8 bases are a match to TRBD1. From germline, CDR1 is SEHNR and CDR2 FQNEAQ (reference sequence). The CDR3 length is 15 residues.

This clonotype has ten or more counts. This chain uses TRBV7-3 with TRBJ2-5, with TRBD1 identical over 9 bases. The length of the CDR3 is 15 residues. With 4 bases clipped from V and 5 bases from J, the junction kept 8 bases outside the gene matches. Germline lookup yields CDR1 SGHTA and CDR2 FQGTGA. In nucleotides, the CDR3 is TGTGCCAGCAGCTGGGGGGGACAGGGTGGCGAGACCCAGTACTTC. Protein product: CASSWGGQGGETQYF.

A word on this clonotype: Since a much larger clone is just one base distant, this may be a read error. Since the CDR3 does not end with the conserved phenylalanine or tryptophan, this likely comes from a read error. The chain couples TRBV6-5 to TRBJ1-3; D remains ambiguous. V was shortened by 4 bases and J by 2 bases, with 15 bases between the two germline ends. Germline V gene sequence: CDR1 MNHEY, CDR2 SVGAGI. The CDR3 is made up of 16 amino acids. In DNA, the CDR3 is TGTGCCAGCAGTTCCCTCCGGGTAAATGCTGGAAACACCATATATCTT. Its protein is CASSSLRVNAGNTIYL.

V is TRBV20-1 and J is TRBJ1-4; 7 positions agree with TRBD1. The CDR3 sequence is 12 residues long. The trim removed 3 bases at V and 17 bases at J, leaving 12 bases unmatched. Germline CDR1 reads DFQATT; CDR2 reads SNEGSKA (reference sequence). The CDR3 protein is CSASGTAEKPFF. The CDR3 DNA sequence: TGCAGTGCTAGTGGGACAGCAGAAAAACCTTTTTTT.

The chain is built from TRBV6-2 or TRBV6-3 and TRBJ2-1; TRBD2 matches at 10 bases. After removal of 6 bases from V and 8 bases from J, the junction contained 10 bases not matched to a gene. The CDR3 contains 15 residues. The germline gives CDR1 MNHEY, CDR2 SVGEGT. This chain's CDR3 is CASSRRLAGADEQFF. CDR3 DNA sequence: TGTGCCAGCAGCCGCCGGCTAGCGGGAGCTGATGAGCAGTTCTTC.

CDR3 coding DNA: TGTGCCACCAGCAGAGACGATGGGGGACTAGATCGCGATGAGCATTTT. This codes for CATSRDDGGLDRDEHF. V usage is TRBV15 and J usage is TRBJ1-5; possible D gene TRBD1, 5 bases. The V and J ends lost 0 bases and 14 bases respectively, with 23 bases between them. The V gene's germline CDR1 is LNHNV and CDR2 YYDKDF (reference sequence). The length of the CDR3 is 16 residues.

V is TRBV5-1 and J is TRBJ1-6, with D perhaps matching TRBD1 (5 bases). The CDR3 loop spans 19 amino acids. Trimming removed 1 base at V and 1 base at J, with 18 bases between. Germline CDR1 is SGHRS and CDR2 is YFSETQ. CDR3 amino acids: CASSLFAGIARSYNSPLHF. Here the CDR3 DNA reads TGCGCCAGCAGCTTGTTCGCAGGGATAGCTCGGTCCTATAATTCACCCCTCCACTTT.

Concerning this clonotype: Since the CDR3 does not end with the conserved phenylalanine or tryptophan, this likely comes from a read error. The genes are TRBV7-2 and TRBJ2-7, with 11 bases matching TRBD2. CDR1 is SGHTA and CDR2 is FQGNSA in the germline V gene. This CDR3 is built from 14 residues. The V segment lost 9 bases and the J segment 7 bases; nucleotides outside the gene matches: 11. The CDR3 DNA reads TGTGCCAGTAGTATAGCGGGAGGGTGGGGAGAGCAGTACCTC. Protein product: CASSIAGGWGEQYL.

This clonotype has at least ten counts. DNA of the CDR3: TGTGCCAGCAGCTTGGAGTTGCGCGGGGCTGGAGAGACCCAGTACTTC. Its protein is CASSLELRGAGETQYF. The gene calls are TRBV5-8 and TRBJ2-5, with D possibly TRBD2 on 6 matching bases. Looked up from germline, CDR1 is SGHTS and CDR2 is YDEGEE. CDR3 length equals 16 residues. Trimming took 0 bases from V and 4 from J, leaving 16 bases between them.

The sample holds many counts of this clonotype. The rearrangement uses TRBV7-9 and TRBJ2-1; tentative D call: TRBD1 (5 bases). V lost 4 bases and J 2 bases, leaving 18 bases between the germline ends. CDR3 size: 17 residues. Germline CDR1 reads SEHNR; CDR2 reads FQNEAQ (reference sequence). The CDR3 sequence is CASSSTRLGLTYNEQFF. Written as DNA, the CDR3 is TGTGCCAGCAGCTCAACCCGACTGGGGCTCACCTACAATGAGCAGTTCTTC.